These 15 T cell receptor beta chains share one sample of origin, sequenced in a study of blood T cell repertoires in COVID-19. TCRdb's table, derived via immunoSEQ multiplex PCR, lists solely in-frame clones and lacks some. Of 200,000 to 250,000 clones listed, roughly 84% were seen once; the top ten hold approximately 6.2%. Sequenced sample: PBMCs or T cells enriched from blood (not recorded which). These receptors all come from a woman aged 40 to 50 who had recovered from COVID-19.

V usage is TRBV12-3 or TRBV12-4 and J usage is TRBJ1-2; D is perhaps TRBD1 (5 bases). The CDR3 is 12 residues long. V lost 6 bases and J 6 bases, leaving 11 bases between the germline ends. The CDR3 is CASSGGGNGYTF. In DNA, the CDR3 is TGTGCCAGCAGCGGGGGGGGTAATGGCTACACCTTC.

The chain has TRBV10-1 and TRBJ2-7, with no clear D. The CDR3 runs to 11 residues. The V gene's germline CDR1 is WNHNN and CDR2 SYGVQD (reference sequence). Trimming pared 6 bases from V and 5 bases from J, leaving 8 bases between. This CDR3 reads CASRFDNEQYV. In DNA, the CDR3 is TGCGCCAGCAGATTCGACAACGAGCAGTACGTC.

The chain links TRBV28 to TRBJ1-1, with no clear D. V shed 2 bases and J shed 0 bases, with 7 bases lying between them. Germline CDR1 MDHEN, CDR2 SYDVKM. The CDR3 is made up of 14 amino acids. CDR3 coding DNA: TGTGCCAGCAGTTTAACACATTTGAACACTGAAGCTTTCTTT. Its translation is CASSLTHLNTEAFF.

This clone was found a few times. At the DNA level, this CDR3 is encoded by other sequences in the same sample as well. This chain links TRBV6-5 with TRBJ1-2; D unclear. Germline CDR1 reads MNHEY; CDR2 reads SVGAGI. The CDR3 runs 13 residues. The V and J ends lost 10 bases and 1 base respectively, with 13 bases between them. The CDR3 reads CATQAGGNYGYTF. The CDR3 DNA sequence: TGTGCCACCCAGGCGGGCGGTAACTATGGCTACACCTTC.

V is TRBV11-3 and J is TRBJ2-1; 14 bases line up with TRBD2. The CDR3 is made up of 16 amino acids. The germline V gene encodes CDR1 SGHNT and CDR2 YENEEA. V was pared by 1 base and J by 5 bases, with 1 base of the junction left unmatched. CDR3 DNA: TGTGCCAGCAGCTTAGGGGGACTAGCGGGAGACAATGAGCAGTTCTTC. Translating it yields CASSLGGLAGDNEQFF.

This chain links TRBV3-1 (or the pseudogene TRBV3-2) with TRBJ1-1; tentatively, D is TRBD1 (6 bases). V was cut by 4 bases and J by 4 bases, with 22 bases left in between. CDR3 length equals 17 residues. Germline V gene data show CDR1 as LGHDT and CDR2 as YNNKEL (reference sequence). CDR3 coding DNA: TGTGCCAGCAGCCGTACCACCTTCTCACAGGGAAGCACTGAAGCTTTCTTT. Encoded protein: CASSRTTFSQGSTEAFF.

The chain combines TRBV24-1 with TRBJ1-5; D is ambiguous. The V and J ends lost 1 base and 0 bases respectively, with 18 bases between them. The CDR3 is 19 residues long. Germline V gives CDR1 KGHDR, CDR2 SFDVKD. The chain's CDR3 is CATSDFLDFKIYSNQPQHF. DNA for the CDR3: TGTGCCACCAGTGATTTCCTGGACTTCAAAATTTATAGCAATCAGCCCCAGCATTTT.

Here the CDR3 reads CASSDQRSDTQYF. CDR3 nucleotides: TGTGCCAGCAGCGACCAGAGGTCAGATACGCAGTATTTT. V usage is TRBV7-2 and J usage is TRBJ2-3; no clear D. V lost 5 bases, J lost 4 bases, and 10 bases lay in between. Germline lookup yields CDR1 SGHTA and CDR2 FQGNSA. This CDR3 has 13 amino acids. Complete variable domain (other parts from reference TRBV7-2 and TRBJ2-3): GAGVSQSPSNKVTEKGKDVELRCDPISGHTALYWYRQSLGQGLEFLIYFQGNSAPDKSGLPSDRFSAERTGGSVSTLTIQRTQQEDSAVYLCASSDQRSDTQYFGPGTRLTVL.

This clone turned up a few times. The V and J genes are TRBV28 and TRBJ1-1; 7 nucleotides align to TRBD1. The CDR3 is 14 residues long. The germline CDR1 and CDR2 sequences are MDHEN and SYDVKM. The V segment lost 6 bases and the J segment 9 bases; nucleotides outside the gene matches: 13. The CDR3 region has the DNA TGTGCCAGCAGCACCCAGACAGGGACTTCCCAAGCTTTCTTT. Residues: CASSTQTGTSQAFF.

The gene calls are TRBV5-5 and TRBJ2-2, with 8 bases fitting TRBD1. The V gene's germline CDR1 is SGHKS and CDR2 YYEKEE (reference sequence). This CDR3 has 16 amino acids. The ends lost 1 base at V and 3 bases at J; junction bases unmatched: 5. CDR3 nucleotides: TGTGCCAGCAGCTTGAGGACAGGGCGGGACACCGGGGAGCTGTTTTTT. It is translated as CASSLRTGRDTGELFF.

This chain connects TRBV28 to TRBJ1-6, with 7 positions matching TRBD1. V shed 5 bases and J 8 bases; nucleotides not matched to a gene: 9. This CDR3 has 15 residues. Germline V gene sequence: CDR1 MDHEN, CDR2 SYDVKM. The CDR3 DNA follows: TGTGCCAGCAGTCCCGAGACAGGGTCTGATTCACCCCTCCACTTT. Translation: CASSPETGSDSPLHF.

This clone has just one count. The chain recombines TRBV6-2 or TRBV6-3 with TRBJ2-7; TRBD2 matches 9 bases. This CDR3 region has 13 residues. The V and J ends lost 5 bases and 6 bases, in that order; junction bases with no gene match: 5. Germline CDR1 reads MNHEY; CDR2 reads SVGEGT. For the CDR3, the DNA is TGTGCCAGCAGTATTAGCGGGAGTACCGAGCAGTACGTC. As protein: CASSISGSTEQYV.

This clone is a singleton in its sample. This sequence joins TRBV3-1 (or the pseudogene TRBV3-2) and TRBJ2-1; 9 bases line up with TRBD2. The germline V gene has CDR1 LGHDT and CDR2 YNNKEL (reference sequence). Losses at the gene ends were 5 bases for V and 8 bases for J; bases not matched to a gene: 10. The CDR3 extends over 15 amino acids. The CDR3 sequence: CASSAGTSKWHEQFF. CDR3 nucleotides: TGTGCCAGCAGCGCAGGGACTAGCAAGTGGCATGAGCAGTTCTTC.

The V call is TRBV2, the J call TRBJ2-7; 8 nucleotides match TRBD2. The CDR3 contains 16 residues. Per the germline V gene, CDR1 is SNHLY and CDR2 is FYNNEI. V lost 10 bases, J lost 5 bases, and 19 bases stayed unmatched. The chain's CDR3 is CATNQREWPRTHEQYF. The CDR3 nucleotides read TGTGCCACCAACCAGCGGGAGTGGCCGAGGACCCACGAGCAGTACTTC.

In DNA, the CDR3 is TGTGCCAGCAGCCAAGGGCTAGCGGGAATCGAGCAGTACGTC. This encodes CASSQGLAGIEQYV. This sequence joins TRBV3-1 (or the pseudogene TRBV3-2) and TRBJ2-7; 9 bases match TRBD2. Germline CDR1 is LGHDT and CDR2 is YNNKEL (reference sequence). CDR3 length equals 14 residues. V lost 1 base to trimming and J lost 6 bases; unmatched junction nucleotides: 4.